Below, one TCR beta chain is given with its context. This specimen belongs to a study of molecular identifiers for immune sequencing clone quantification. TCRdb redid the calling of the PCR reads with MiXCR, one entry per CDR3 protein. The sample consists of about half a million distinct CDR3 sequences, 25% of them appearing once. The CDR3 is 15 residues long. V was pared by 0 bases and J by 0 bases, with 12 bases between. Germline V CDR1 and CDR2: DFQATT, SNEGSKA (reference sequence). The chain joins TRBV20-1 to TRBJ2-7; D ambiguous. The source is a human donor in good health. Some libraries in this study had Jurkat cell RNA spiked in. The sample was naive CD8+ T cells from blood, with Jurkat cell RNA spiked in. Subset here: FACS-sorted CD8+CD4-CCR7+CD45RA+ naive T cells. DNA of the CDR3: TGCAGTGCTAGAGATAGCACTGGCGTCTCCTACGAGCAGTACTTC. Translation: CSARDSTGVSYEQYF.